This T cell receptor beta chain was captured in a study of T-cell reconstitution after alpha-beta-depleted transplantation in children. Study outcomes and limitations: In some patients, recipient T cells and intrathymic progenitors surviving conditioning explained high day-60 diversity. Reportedly, alpha-beta T cells present about two months post-transplant originated from several hundred expanded clones of graft origin. Among T cells one year after transplant, newly produced cells accounted for most counts and diversity.

Construction of the TCRbeta library involved unique molecular identifiers. Using its own MiXCR run on the PCR reads, TCRdb lists one record per CDR3 protein. In the table there are hundreds of thousands of distinct CDR3 sequences, about 15% of which are singletons. With V trimmed by 1 base and J by 5 bases, 7 bases remained unmatched. Germline V gene lookup returns CDR1 SGHDT and CDR2 YYEEEE. This CDR3 region has 15 residues. A remark on this clonotype: Its specificity is not known.

Sequences were derived from PBMCs, mostly from graft donor cells, sampled 360 days after TCRalphabeta/CD19-depleted stem cell transplant. The source is a male patient aged 2-15 years who had a stem cell transplant for acute lymphoblastic leukemia, so the T cells may come from the graft donor. This chain joins TRBV5-6 and TRBJ2-5; 8 bases line up with TRBD2. DNA for the CDR3: TGTGCCAGCAGCTTGCGGACTAGCAAGGGGGAGACCCAGTACTTC. This encodes CASSLRTSKGETQYF.